This TCR beta chain was recorded in a study of blood T cell repertoires in COVID-19 (dated by TCRdb to the early 2020s). At the level of the whole study: Collaborator samples came from the United States, Italy and Spain and covered acute and convalescent phases of COVID-19. The samples were drawn from two sources: the first 160 participants of the ongoing ImmuneRACE study, and 1,000 to 1,500 subjects contributed by 6 global collaborators. Where HLA class I and class II types were available, the types were taken from metadata supplied by the sample provider, not from assay-based typing. The material from the prospective study consisted of cDNA or gDNA derived from T cells, B-cell-depleted T cells, or PBMCs. Subjects who had been exposed to COVID-19, were actively infected with it, or had recovered from it provided the deeply sampled blood TCRbeta repertoires that made up the dataset. The sample metadata nearly always contained a de-identified subject ID, COVID-19 status, age in years and sex. The repertoires were made available in a free public database intended to serve as a resource for research on the immune response to SARS-CoV-2.

The immunoSEQ Assay, a bias-controlled multiplex PCR, was used to amplify TCRbeta CDR3 regions from genomic DNA. The authors' analysis ran thus. Nucleated cell counts per sample were estimated from amplification of reference gene primers within the assay. Sequence reads were collapsed and filtered to measure the absolute abundance of every unique TCRbeta CDR3 rearrangement. Productive Simpson clonality was computed per sample as the square root of Simpson's diversity index over productive rearrangements. TCRdb stores this immuneACCESS table with in-frame sequences only. Part of the clones is absent; in the studies checked, under half of the shortfall reflects unresolved V genes, and no reason is known for the rest. V, J and clone size derive from that table, while D and trimming were established from the DNA sequence. This sample lists some 100,000 clones; 70% to 90% were detected once. 5.5% to 6.5% of the sample comes from the top ten.

This clone has just one count. What antigen it recognizes has not been identified. No clone much larger than this one lies a single base away; base qualities are absent. General conclusions and limits of the study: How much clinical and demographic metadata was included differed by source and by participant, and the metadata was provided uncurated.

Each collaborating institution followed its own protocols to collect whole blood in K2EDTA tubes. For TCRbeta analysis, collaborators shipped samples as frozen whole blood, isolated PBMCs, or DNA extracted from either of those sample types. The sequenced material came from peripheral blood. The source of this sequence is a woman aged 55-69 years with acute or convalescent COVID-19.

The CDR3 has the sequence CASSYAGSGNEQFF. The sequence in DNA is TGTGCCAGCAGTTACGCGGGAAGCGGGAATGAGCAGTTCTTC. In this chain, TRBV6-5 is recombined with TRBJ2-1; a tentative D match to TRBD2 spans 6 bases. The germline V gene sets CDR1 to MNHEY and CDR2 to SVGAGI. The CDR3 has 14 amino acids, counting the end cysteine and phenylalanine. Left in the record is the CDR3 DNA by itself, 42 bases read in frame from the first base. Trimming at the junction amounts to 2 bases on V and 7 bases on J, and the germline ends lie 12 bases apart.